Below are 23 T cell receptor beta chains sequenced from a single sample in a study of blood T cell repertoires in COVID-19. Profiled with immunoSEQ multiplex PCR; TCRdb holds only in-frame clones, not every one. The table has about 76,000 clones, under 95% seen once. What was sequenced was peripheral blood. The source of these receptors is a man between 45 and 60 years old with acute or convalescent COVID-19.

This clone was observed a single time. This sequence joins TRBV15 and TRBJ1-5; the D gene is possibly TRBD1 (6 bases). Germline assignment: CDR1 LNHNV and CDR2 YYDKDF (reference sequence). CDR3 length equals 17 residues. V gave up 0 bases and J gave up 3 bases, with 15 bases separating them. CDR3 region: CATSRELQDSHNQPQHF. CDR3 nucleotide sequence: TGTGCCACCAGCAGAGAGCTTCAGGACAGTCACAATCAGCCCCAGCATTTT.

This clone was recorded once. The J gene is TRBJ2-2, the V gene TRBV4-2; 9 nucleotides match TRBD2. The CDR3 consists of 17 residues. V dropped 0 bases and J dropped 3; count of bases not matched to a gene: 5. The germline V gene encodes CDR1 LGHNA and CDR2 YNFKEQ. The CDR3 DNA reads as TGTGCCAGCAGCCAAGATTTAGCGGGGGCCTACACCGGGGAGCTGTTTTTT. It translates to CASSQDLAGAYTGELFF.

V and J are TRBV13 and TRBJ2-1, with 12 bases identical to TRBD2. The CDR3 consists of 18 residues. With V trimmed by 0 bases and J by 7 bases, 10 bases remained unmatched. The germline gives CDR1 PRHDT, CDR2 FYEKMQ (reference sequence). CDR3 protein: CASSLGLTSGGRENEQFF. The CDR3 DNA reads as TGTGCCAGCAGCTTAGGCCTGACTAGCGGGGGCCGGGAGAATGAGCAGTTCTTC.

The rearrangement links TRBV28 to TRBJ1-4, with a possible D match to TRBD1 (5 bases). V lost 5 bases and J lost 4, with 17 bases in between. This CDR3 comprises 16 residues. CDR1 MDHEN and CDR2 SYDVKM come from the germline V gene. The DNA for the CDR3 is TGTGCCAGCAGTCCTACCGTCAGGGCCGGTAATGAAAAACTGTTTTTT. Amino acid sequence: CASSPTVRAGNEKLFF.

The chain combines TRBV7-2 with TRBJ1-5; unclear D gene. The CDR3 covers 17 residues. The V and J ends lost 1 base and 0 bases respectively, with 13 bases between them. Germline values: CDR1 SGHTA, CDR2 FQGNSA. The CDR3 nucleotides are TGTGCCAGCAGCTTAGGACGGGCGGGGAATAGCAATCAGCCCCAGCATTTT. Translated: CASSLGRAGNSNQPQHF.

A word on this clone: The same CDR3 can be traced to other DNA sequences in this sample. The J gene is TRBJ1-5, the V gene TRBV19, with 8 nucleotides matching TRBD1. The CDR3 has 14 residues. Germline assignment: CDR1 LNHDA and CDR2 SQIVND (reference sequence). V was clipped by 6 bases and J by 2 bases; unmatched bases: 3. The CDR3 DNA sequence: TGTGCCAGTAGCGGGACAGGAGGCAATCAGCCCCAGCATTTT. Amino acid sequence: CASSGTGGNQPQHF.

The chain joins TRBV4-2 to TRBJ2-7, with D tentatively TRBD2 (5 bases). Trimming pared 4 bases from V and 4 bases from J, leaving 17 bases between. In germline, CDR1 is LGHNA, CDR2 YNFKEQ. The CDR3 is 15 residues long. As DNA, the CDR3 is TGTGCCAGCAGCCCAGGAGAGGGCCAAGGGTACGAGCAGTACTTC. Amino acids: CASSPGEGQGYEQYF.

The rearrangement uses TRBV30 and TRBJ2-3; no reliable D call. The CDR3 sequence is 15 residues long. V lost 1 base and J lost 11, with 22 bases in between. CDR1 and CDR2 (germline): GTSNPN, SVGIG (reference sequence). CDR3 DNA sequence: TGTGCCTGGAGTGGGGTAGCAGTCCCCCCCTATGAGCAGTATTTT. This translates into CAWSGVAVPPYEQYF. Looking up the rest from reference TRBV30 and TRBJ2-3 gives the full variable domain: SQTIHQWPATLVQPVGSPLSLECTVEGTSNPNLYWYRQAAGRGLQLLFYSVGIGQISSEVPQNLSASRPQDRQFILSSKKLLLSDSGFYLCAWSGVAVPPYEQYFGPGTRLTVL.

CDR3 residues: CASSSGMSREQYF. The CDR3 coding sequence is TGTGCCAGTAGTTCCGGGATGTCGAGGGAGCAGTACTTC. The V gene is TRBV19, the J gene TRBJ2-7; possible D gene TRBD2, 5 bases. Trimming pared 5 bases from V and 7 bases from J, leaving 15 bases between. CDR3 size: 13 residues. Germline V CDR1 and CDR2: LNHDA, SQIVND (reference sequence).

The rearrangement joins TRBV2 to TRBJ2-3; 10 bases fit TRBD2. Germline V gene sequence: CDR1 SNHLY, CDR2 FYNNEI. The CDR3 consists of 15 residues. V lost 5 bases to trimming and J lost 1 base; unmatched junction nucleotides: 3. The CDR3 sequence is CASSLTSGGTDTQYF. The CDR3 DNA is TGTGCCAGCAGTCTTACTAGCGGGGGCACAGATACGCAGTATTTT. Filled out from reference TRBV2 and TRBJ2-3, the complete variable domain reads EPEVTQTPSHQVTQMGQEVILRCVPISNHLYFYWYRQILGQKVEFLVSFYNNEISEKSEIFDDQFSVERPDGSNFTLKIRSTKLEDSAMYFCASSLTSGGTDTQYFGPGTRLTVL.

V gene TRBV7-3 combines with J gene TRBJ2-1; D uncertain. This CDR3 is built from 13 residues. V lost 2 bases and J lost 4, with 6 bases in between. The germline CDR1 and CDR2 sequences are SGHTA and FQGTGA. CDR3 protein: CASSLGLYNEQFF. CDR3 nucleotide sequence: TGTGCCAGCAGCTTAGGCCTGTACAATGAGCAGTTCTTC.

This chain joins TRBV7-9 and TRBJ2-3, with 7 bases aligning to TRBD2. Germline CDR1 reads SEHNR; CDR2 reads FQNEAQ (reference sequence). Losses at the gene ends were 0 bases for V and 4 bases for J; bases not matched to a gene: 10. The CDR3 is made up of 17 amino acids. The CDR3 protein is CASSLAASGLHPDTQYF. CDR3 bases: TGTGCCAGCAGCTTAGCGGCTAGCGGCCTGCATCCAGATACGCAGTATTTT.

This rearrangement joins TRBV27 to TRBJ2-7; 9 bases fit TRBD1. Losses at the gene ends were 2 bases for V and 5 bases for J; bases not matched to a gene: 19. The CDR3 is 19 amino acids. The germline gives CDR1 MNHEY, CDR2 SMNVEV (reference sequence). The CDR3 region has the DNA TGTGCCAGCAGTTTAGGGACGGGACAGGGTGCCGCGGGAGTTCACGAGCAGTACTTC. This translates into CASSLGTGQGAAGVHEQYF.

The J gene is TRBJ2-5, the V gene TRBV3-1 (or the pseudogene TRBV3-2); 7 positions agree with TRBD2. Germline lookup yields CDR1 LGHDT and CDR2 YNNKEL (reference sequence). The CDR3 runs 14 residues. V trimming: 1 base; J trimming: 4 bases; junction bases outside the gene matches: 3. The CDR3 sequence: CASSQAAGRETQYF. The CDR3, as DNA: TGTGCCAGCAGCCAAGCAGCGGGAAGAGAGACCCAGTACTTC.

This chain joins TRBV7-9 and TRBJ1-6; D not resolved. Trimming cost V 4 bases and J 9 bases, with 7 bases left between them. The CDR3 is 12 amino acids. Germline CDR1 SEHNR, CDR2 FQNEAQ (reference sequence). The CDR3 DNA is TGTGCCAGCAGCTCCCCCTTTTCACCCCTCCACTTT. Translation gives CASSSPFSPLHF.

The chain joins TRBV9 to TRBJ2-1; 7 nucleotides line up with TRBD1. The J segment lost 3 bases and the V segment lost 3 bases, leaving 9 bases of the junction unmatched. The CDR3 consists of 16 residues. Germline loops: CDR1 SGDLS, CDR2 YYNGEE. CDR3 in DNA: TGTGCCAGCAGCGCACCCCGGGACAGCGGCTACAATGAGCAGTTCTTC. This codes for CASSAPRDSGYNEQFF.

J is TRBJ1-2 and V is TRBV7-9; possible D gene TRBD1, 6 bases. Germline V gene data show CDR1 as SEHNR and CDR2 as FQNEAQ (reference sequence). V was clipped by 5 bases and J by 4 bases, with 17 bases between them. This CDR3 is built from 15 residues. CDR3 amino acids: CASSPGGGGLYGYTF. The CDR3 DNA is TGTGCCAGCAGCCCAGGTGGGGGGGGCCTCTATGGCTACACCTTC.

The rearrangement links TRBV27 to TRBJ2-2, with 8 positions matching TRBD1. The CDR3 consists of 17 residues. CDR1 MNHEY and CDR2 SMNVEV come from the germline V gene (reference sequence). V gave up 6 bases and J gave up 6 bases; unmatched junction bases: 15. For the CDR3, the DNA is TGTGCCAGCAGCCCCATAATGAGGACAGGGTATGCCGGGGAGCTGTTTTTT. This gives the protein CASSPIMRTGYAGELFF.

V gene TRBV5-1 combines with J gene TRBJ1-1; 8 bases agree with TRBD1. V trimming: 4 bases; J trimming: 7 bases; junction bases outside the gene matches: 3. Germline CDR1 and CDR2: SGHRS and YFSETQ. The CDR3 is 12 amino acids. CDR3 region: CASSPGQGEAFF. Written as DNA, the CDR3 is TGCGCCAGCAGCCCCGGACAGGGTGAAGCTTTCTTT.

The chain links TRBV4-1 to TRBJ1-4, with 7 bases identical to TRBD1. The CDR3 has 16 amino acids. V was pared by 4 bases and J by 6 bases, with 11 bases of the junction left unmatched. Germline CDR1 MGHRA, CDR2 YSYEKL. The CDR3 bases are TGCGCCAGCAGCCCCGGCCCCGGGACAGCCTATGAAAAACTGTTTTTT. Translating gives CASSPGPGTAYEKLFF.

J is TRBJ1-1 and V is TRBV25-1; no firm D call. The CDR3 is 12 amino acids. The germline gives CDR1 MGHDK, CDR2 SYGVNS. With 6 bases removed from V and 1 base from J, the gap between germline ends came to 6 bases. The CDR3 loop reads CASSPQNTEAFF. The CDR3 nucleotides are TGTGCCAGCAGCCCACAGAACACTGAAGCTTTCTTT.

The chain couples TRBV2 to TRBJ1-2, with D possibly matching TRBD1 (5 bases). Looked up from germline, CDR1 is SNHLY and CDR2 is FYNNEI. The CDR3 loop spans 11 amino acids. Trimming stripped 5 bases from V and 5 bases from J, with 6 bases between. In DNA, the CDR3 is TGTGCCAGCAGTTCAGGGTATGGCTACACCTTC. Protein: CASSSGYGYTF.

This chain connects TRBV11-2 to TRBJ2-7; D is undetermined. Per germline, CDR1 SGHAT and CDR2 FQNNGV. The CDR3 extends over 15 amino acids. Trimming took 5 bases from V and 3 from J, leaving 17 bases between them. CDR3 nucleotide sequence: TGTGCCAGCAGCCGGCCCGAGGCCAGATACTACGAGCAGTACTTC. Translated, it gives CASSRPEARYYEQYF.